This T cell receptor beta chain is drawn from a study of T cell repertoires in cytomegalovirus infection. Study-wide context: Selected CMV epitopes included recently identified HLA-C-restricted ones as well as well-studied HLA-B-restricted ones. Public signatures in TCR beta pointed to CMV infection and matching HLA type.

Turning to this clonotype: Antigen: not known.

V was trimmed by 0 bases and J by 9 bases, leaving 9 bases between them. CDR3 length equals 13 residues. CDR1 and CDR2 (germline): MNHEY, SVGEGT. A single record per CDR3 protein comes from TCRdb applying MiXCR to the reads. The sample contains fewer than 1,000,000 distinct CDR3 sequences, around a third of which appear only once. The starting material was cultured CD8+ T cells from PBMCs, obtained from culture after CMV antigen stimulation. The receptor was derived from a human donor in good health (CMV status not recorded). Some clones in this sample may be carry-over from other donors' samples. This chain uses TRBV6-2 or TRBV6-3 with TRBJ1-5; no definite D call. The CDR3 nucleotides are TGTGCCAGCAGTTACTCCGAGGACTGGCCCCAGCATTTT. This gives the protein CASSYSEDWPQHF.